The 20 T cell receptor beta chains in this list originate from one sample, sequenced in a study of Ad26.COV2.S vaccination and SARS-CoV-2 variants. Documented treatment: about 20 received Ad26.COV2.S at low or high dose, single or two shots; about five received placebo; per-sample allocation not given. The investigators took samples on day 63 after the first vaccine or placebo injection. Generated by immunoSEQ multiplex PCR, the TCRdb table keeps only in-frame clones and is missing some. The sample has some 290,000 clones, around four fifths seen once; the top ten hold about 2.1%. Sequenced here: peripheral blood, sampled in a trial of Ad26.COV2.S vaccine versus placebo. The receptors were gathered from a person between 18 and 65 years old who received the Ad26.COV2.S COVID-19 vaccine or a placebo.

The gene calls are TRBV28 and TRBJ2-1, with D perhaps TRBD2 (6 bases). Trimming pared 5 bases from V and 0 bases from J, leaving 14 bases between. The CDR3 spans 16 residues. From germline, CDR1 is MDHEN and CDR2 SYDVKM. DNA of the CDR3: TGTGCCAGCAGTACCGGGGACTCCCGCTCCTACAATGAGCAGTTCTTC. The encoded protein is CASSTGDSRSYNEQFF.

The rearrangement uses TRBV3-1 (or the pseudogene TRBV3-2) and TRBJ1-1; no clear D gene. The CDR3 contains 14 residues. The V end was cut by 6 bases, the J end by 10 bases, with 21 bases between. CDR1 LGHDT and CDR2 YNNKEL come from the germline V gene (reference sequence). The CDR3 loop reads CASSRARSAIGAFF. The CDR3 nucleotides are TGTGCCAGCAGTCGAGCCAGGTCCGCTATCGGAGCTTTCTTT.

This chain uses TRBV2 with TRBJ1-2; D ambiguous. Germline loops: CDR1 SNHLY, CDR2 FYNNEI. The CDR3 length is 14 residues. V was trimmed by 4 bases and J by 0 bases, leaving 9 bases between them. The CDR3 coding sequence is TGTGCCAGCAGTGTATATGGAGCTAACTATGGCTACACCTTC. This codes for CASSVYGANYGYTF.

This chain links TRBV7-3 with TRBJ2-6, with D uncertain. V was clipped by 1 base and J by 0 bases, with 10 bases between them. CDR3 length equals 17 residues. CDR1 and CDR2 (germline): SGHTA, FQGTGA. The CDR3 loop reads CASSLMGPFSGANVLTF. In DNA form, the CDR3 reads TGTGCCAGCAGCTTAATGGGCCCATTCTCTGGGGCCAACGTCCTGACTTTC.

In this sample, this clone turned up once. The V gene is TRBV5-1, the J gene TRBJ2-5, with 8 bases identical to TRBD2. Germline V CDR1 and CDR2: SGHRS, YFSETQ. J gave up 2 bases and V 5 bases, and 8 bases lay outside the gene matches. This CDR3 spans 15 amino acids. The DNA of the CDR3 is TGCGCCAGCAGTTCGGCACTAGCGGTACAAGAGACCCAGTACTTC. This gives the protein CASSSALAVQETQYF.

CDR3 sequence (DNA): TGTGCCAGCAGCAAACGGGACAGGGGCGGGATCAGCACAGATACGCAGTATTTT. The encoded protein is CASSKRDRGGISTDTQYF. The V gene is TRBV5-5, the J gene TRBJ2-3, with 10 bases aligning to TRBD1. The CDR3 covers 18 residues. V lost 4 bases, J lost 0 bases, and 11 bases stayed unmatched. Germline V gives CDR1 SGHKS, CDR2 YYEKEE (reference sequence).

This clone was seen a handful of times. The chain is built from TRBV10-3 and TRBJ1-3; D call uncertain. Between the trimmed V and J ends, which lost 10 bases and 0 bases, there was a span of 16 bases. From germline, CDR1 is ENHRY and CDR2 SYGVKD. The CDR3 sequence is 15 residues long. CDR3 region: CATHPDRGSGNTIYF. The CDR3 coding sequence is TGTGCCACCCACCCGGACCGGGGCTCTGGAAACACCATATATTTT.

The V call is TRBV10-3, the J call TRBJ1-6; TRBD1 is a possible D gene (6 bases). The germline V and J ends were trimmed by 7 bases and 7 bases, with 20 bases remaining between them. The length of the CDR3 is 16 residues. Germline V CDR1 and CDR2: ENHRY, SYGVKD. The CDR3 loop is CAINDPRGQMNSPLHF. DNA of the CDR3: TGTGCCATCAACGACCCTCGGGGACAAATGAATTCACCCCTCCACTTT.

V gene TRBV12-3 or TRBV12-4 combines with J gene TRBJ1-2; 7 bases fit TRBD1. J lost 4 bases, V lost 5 bases, and 4 bases had no gene match. This CDR3 spans 13 amino acids. In DNA, the CDR3 is TGTGCCAGCAGTCAGACAGGGACCTATGGCTACACCTTC. Its translation: CASSQTGTYGYTF.

This chain uses TRBV5-6 with TRBJ1-2; 10 bases are shared with TRBD1. CDR3 size: 16 residues. The germline V gene encodes CDR1 SGHDT and CDR2 YYEEEE. The J segment lost 5 bases and the V segment lost 4 bases, leaving 11 bases of the junction unmatched. CDR3 in amino acids: CASSGSRDRGNYGYTF. The CDR3 DNA follows: TGTGCCAGCAGCGGCAGCCGGGACAGGGGTAATTATGGCTACACCTTC.

The chain is built from TRBV11-2 and TRBJ1-6; no firm D call. The V and J ends lost 4 bases and 11 bases respectively, with 9 bases between them. This CDR3 is built from 12 residues. Per the germline V gene, CDR1 is SGHAT and CDR2 is FQNNGV. This CDR3 reads CASSSATPPLHF. In DNA, the CDR3 is TGTGCCAGCAGCTCTGCCACTCCACCCCTCCACTTT.

Points on this clone: Other DNA sequences of this sample code for an identical CDR3. The J gene is TRBJ2-1, the V gene TRBV7-2, with TRBD1 matching over 8 bases. J was trimmed by 10 bases and V by 1 base; bases with no gene match: 3. The germline CDR1 and CDR2 sequences are SGHTA and FQGNSA. The length of the CDR3 is 13 residues. CDR3 residues: CASSLGTGNEQFF. The DNA of the CDR3 is TGTGCCAGCAGCTTAGGGACAGGGAACGAGCAGTTCTTC.

This chain uses TRBV2 with TRBJ1-1, with unresolved D. Germline CDR1 SNHLY, CDR2 FYNNEI. V shed 10 bases and J shed 1 base, with 13 bases lying between them. CDR3 length: 13 residues. The CDR3 sequence: CATGDGGNTEAFF. The DNA of the CDR3 is TGTGCCACCGGCGATGGCGGGAACACTGAAGCTTTCTTT.

This chain connects TRBV5-1 to TRBJ1-2; 10 nucleotides agree with TRBD1. CDR1 and CDR2 (germline): SGHRS, YFSETQ. The CDR3 runs to 15 residues. Unmatched junction bases numbered 2, after V lost 0 bases and J lost 3 bases. CDR3 sequence: CASSLAGTGDYGYTF. The CDR3 DNA reads TGCGCCAGCAGCTTGGCCGGGACAGGGGACTATGGCTACACCTTC.

This chain joins TRBV5-1 and TRBJ1-6; D is perhaps TRBD1 (6 bases). This CDR3 spans 14 amino acids. CDR1 is SGHRS, CDR2 YFSETQ, per germline. V lost 4 bases and J lost 9, with 14 bases in between. The CDR3 loop reads CASSIQGYRSPLHF. The CDR3 coding sequence is TGCGCCAGCAGCATTCAGGGGTACCGTTCACCCCTCCACTTT.

The rearrangement links TRBV12-3 or TRBV12-4 to TRBJ1-6; no reliable D call. V was shortened by 3 bases and J by 9 bases, with 3 bases between the two germline ends. This CDR3 contains 11 residues. The CDR3 sequence: CASSFGSPLHF. The CDR3 DNA reads as TGTGCCAGCAGTTTTGGTTCACCCCTCCACTTT.

The sample holds one count of this clone. This chain uses TRBV3-1 (or the pseudogene TRBV3-2) with TRBJ2-3; maybe TRBD2 (5 bases). V lost 10 bases, J lost 9 bases, and 17 bases lay in between. Germline lookup yields CDR1 LGHDT and CDR2 YNNKEL (reference sequence). CDR3 length: 12 residues. CDR3 protein: CATQRAPETQYF. CDR3 in DNA: TGTGCCACCCAGAGGGCCCCGGAGACGCAGTATTTT.

The rearrangement uses TRBV9 and TRBJ2-2; the match to TRBD1 covers 7 bases. Per germline, CDR1 SGDLS and CDR2 YYNGEE. The CDR3 loop spans 18 amino acids. The J segment lost 4 bases and the V segment lost 0 bases, leaving 12 bases of the junction unmatched. CDR3 region: CASSVATYTQGTTGELFF. CDR3 nucleotide sequence: TGTGCCAGCAGCGTAGCTACTTATACACAGGGGACCACCGGGGAGCTGTTTTTT.

The V and J genes are TRBV28 and TRBJ2-5; D is possibly TRBD1 (5 bases). There are 16 residues in the CDR3. The V end lost 6 bases, the J end lost 1 base, and 18 bases lay between the germline ends. Germline loops: CDR1 MDHEN, CDR2 SYDVKM. CDR3 bases: TGTGCCAGCAGCACCTTAAGTACAGGCCTCCAAGAGACCCAGTACTTC. Encoded protein: CASSTLSTGLQETQYF.

The gene calls are TRBV5-1 and TRBJ2-1, with D unclear. The ends were cut back, 2 bases at V and 9 bases at J, with 12 bases in the middle. The germline CDR1 and CDR2 sequences are SGHRS and YFSETQ. This CDR3 comprises 13 residues. The CDR3 DNA sequence: TGCGCCAGCAGCTTCGAATTCGCTTGTGAGCAGTTCTTC. This translates into CASSFEFACEQFF.